The 26 T cell receptor beta chains in this list originate from one sample, sequenced in a study of neurological immune-mediated disorders. TCRdb reprocessed the 5' RACE reads via MiXCR and lists one record per CDR3 protein. The repertoire includes roughly 56,000 distinct CDR3 sequences, about 3.4% of them detected once, and 7.1% sits in the top ten. The material sequenced was PBMCs. These receptors all come from a woman aged 60-70 years with multiple sclerosis.

Many counts were recorded for this clonotype. Compared with germline, one end of the junction differs, possibly owing to a read error. The chain employs TRBV12-3 or TRBV12-4 and TRBJ1-2; maybe TRBD1 (6 bases). The CDR3 is 13 residues long. The CDR3 reads CASSLGQLYGYTF. The CDR3 DNA sequence: TGTGCCAGCAGCTTAGGACAGCTATATGGCTACACCTTC.

This clonotype showed up many times. The rearrangement uses TRBV3-1 and TRBJ1-5; a weak D match, TRBD1 (6 bases). The CDR3 totals 14 residues. Germline loops: CDR1 LGHDT, CDR2 YNNKEL (reference sequence). Trimming left V 0 bases short and J 6 bases short, with 9 bases between. In DNA form, the CDR3 reads TGTGCCAGCAGCCAAGACGCAGGGGCTCAGCCCCAGCATTTT. The encoded protein is CASSQDAGAQPQHF.

This clonotype was observed many times. The DNA for the CDR3 is TGCAGTGCTAGAGAGGGGACCCAAGGAAACTATGGCTACACCTTC. Translating gives CSAREGTQGNYGYTF. The chain employs TRBV20-1 and TRBJ1-2, with D possibly matching TRBD1 (5 bases). Germline V gene sequence: CDR1 DFQATT, CDR2 SNEGSKA (reference sequence). The CDR3 sequence is 15 residues long. The germline V and J ends were trimmed by 0 bases and 2 bases, with 13 bases remaining between them.

The chain couples TRBV4-3 to TRBJ2-3; D is unresolved. CDR3 length equals 14 residues. V was shortened by 1 base and J by 1 base, with 6 bases between the two germline ends. Germline CDR1 is LGHNA and CDR2 is YSLEER. The CDR3 DNA reads as TGCGCCAGCAGCCAAGCGCAGGGCACAGATACGCAGTATTTT. It encodes CASSQAQGTDTQYF.

This clonotype appeared a few times. The chain joins TRBV20-1 to TRBJ2-1, with D perhaps assigned TRBD1 or TRBD2 (5 bases each). The CDR3 loop spans 16 amino acids. Germline V gene lookup returns CDR1 DFQATT and CDR2 SNEGSKA (reference sequence). Trimming removed 6 bases at V and 0 bases at J, with 18 bases between. The CDR3 DNA is TGCAGTGCCGCTCCGTACGGGGCGAGCTCCTACAATGAGCAGTTCTTC. It codes for CSAAPYGASSYNEQFF.

This clonotype has ten or more counts. The chain couples TRBV2 to TRBJ2-2, with TRBD2 as a possible D gene (7 bases). The CDR3 spans 14 residues. The V end was cut by 11 bases, the J end by 5 bases, with 18 bases between. CDR1 and CDR2 from the germline V gene are SNHLY and FYNNEI. The CDR3 bases are TGTGCCTCCATGGGGGGGGGCGCGACCGGGGAGCTGTTTTTT. It is translated as CASMGGGATGELFF.

This clonotype was seen at least ten times. The J gene is TRBJ2-1, the V gene TRBV11-2, with D possibly being TRBD2 (6 bases). Deletions cut 0 bases from V and 8 bases from J, with 11 bases between. This CDR3 contains 14 residues. The germline CDR1 and CDR2 sequences are SGHAT and FQNNGV. CDR3 nucleotides: TGTGCCAGCAGCTTAGATTTACTAGCTGATGAGCAGTTCTTC. Its translation is CASSLDLLADEQFF.

This clonotype was seen many times. V usage is TRBV7-8 and J usage is TRBJ2-2; D remains unclear. Germline CDR1 and CDR2: SGHVS and FQNEAQ. The CDR3 sequence is 15 residues long. With 3 bases removed from V and 7 bases from J, the gap between germline ends came to 15 bases. The CDR3, as DNA: TGTGCCAGCAGCTTTGGCCTTCTCGGTTTCGGGGAGCTGTTTTTT. Translated: CASSFGLLGFGELFF.

This clonotype came up many times. The V gene is TRBV13, the J gene TRBJ2-7, with TRBD2 identical over 9 bases. Trimming at V came to 0 bases and at J to 3 bases, leaving 3 bases not matched to a gene. Germline CDR1 PRHDT, CDR2 FYEKMQ (reference sequence). CDR3 length: 15 residues. CDR3 DNA sequence: TGTGCCAGCAGCTTAGGTCTAGCGGGGATCTACGAGCAGTACTTC. Residues: CASSLGLAGIYEQYF.

This clonotype was counted many times. The chain is built from TRBV18 and TRBJ2-1, with 14 bases identical to TRBD2. The CDR3 runs 18 residues. The V segment lost 3 bases and the J segment 1 base; nucleotides outside the gene matches: 5. Germline values: CDR1 KGHSH, CDR2 LQKENI. The CDR3 coding sequence is TGTGCCAGCTCACCCGGACTAGCGGGGGGCCCGTCCTACAATGAGCAGTTCTTC. Protein: CASSPGLAGGPSYNEQFF.

This clonotype appeared many times. The chain has TRBV20-1 and TRBJ2-1, with D possibly matching TRBD1 (5 bases). The germline gives CDR1 DFQATT, CDR2 SNEGSKA (reference sequence). The CDR3 is made up of 14 amino acids. V lost 0 bases, J lost 7 bases, and 13 bases lay in between. CDR3 nucleotides: TGCAGTGCTAGAGAGGGGCATCGTCTGAATGAGCAGTTCTTC. This gives the protein CSAREGHRLNEQFF.

The sample holds many counts of this clonotype. The chain recombines TRBV12-3 or TRBV12-4 with TRBJ2-7; D is perhaps TRBD1 (6 bases). Deletions cut 3 bases from V and 2 bases from J, with 38 bases between. The length of the CDR3 is 23 residues. In DNA form, the CDR3 reads TGTGCCAGCAGTTTGAGCGTCGAGTATCATGACAGGAACAAGCGAGGAAACACCTACGAGCAGTACTTC. Its translation is CASSLSVEYHDRNKRGNTYEQYF.

This clonotype appeared many times. In DNA, the CDR3 is TGCGCCAGCAGCTGGACAGGGGGCTCTAGGTCACCCCTCCACTTT. Amino acid sequence: CASSWTGGSRSPLHF. The genes are TRBV5-1 and TRBJ1-6; 11 bases fit TRBD1. V shed 3 bases, J shed 10 bases, and the junction held 6 bases outside the gene matches. From germline, CDR1 is SGHRS and CDR2 YFSETQ. The CDR3 has 15 residues. The full variable domain, in which reference TRBV5-1 and TRBJ1-6 provide the parts outside the CDR3, is KAGVTQTPRYLIKTRGQQVTLSCSPISGHRSVSWYQQTPGQGLQFLFEYFSETQRNKGNFPGRFSGRQFSNSRSEMNVSTLELGDSALYLCASSWTGGSRSPLHFGNGTRLTVT.

This clonotype was observed a handful of times. The J gene is TRBJ2-7, the V gene TRBV7-8; TRBD2 aligns across 11 bases. CDR3 length: 15 amino acids. Germline loops: CDR1 SGHVS, CDR2 FQNEAQ. V lost 4 bases, J lost 7 bases, and 9 bases stayed unmatched. The CDR3 loop reads CASSSQGLAVREQYF. CDR3 DNA sequence: TGTGCCAGCAGCTCCCAGGGACTAGCGGTGAGGGAGCAGTACTTC. Together with reference TRBV7-8 and TRBJ2-7, the CDR3 gives the full variable domain: GAGVSQSPRYKVAKRGQDVALRCDPISGHVSLFWYQQALGQGPEFLTYFQNEAQLDKSGLPSDRFFAERPEGSVSTLKIQRTQQEDSAVYLCASSSQGLAVREQYFGPGTRLTVT.

This clonotype was counted many times. The V call is TRBV5-1, the J call TRBJ2-1, with a tentative D call TRBD1 (6 bases). V was shortened by 4 bases and J by 7 bases, with 18 bases between the two germline ends. Germline-derived CDR1 and CDR2 are SGHRS and YFSETQ. The CDR3 loop spans 15 amino acids. The CDR3 bases are TGCGCCAGCAGCCGGTCGTCAGGGGTTCGAAATGAGCAGTTCTTC. Protein product: CASSRSSGVRNEQFF.

This clonotype occurred many times. The chain recombines TRBV10-3 with TRBJ1-4; D is possibly TRBD1 (5 bases). CDR3 length: 15 amino acids. The germline V gene has CDR1 ENHRY and CDR2 SYGVKD. V gave up 3 bases and J gave up 0 bases, with 8 bases separating them. CDR3 bases: TGTGCCATCAGTGATCCGGGGGCAACTAATGAAAAACTGTTTTTT. Amino acids: CAISDPGATNEKLFF.

The sample holds many counts of this clonotype. This chain uses TRBV28 with TRBJ2-7; 8 nucleotides align to TRBD1. The CDR3 has 12 residues. From germline, CDR1 is MDHEN and CDR2 SYDVKM. V gave up 6 bases and J gave up 5 bases; unmatched junction bases: 3. CDR3 region: CASRTGVHEQYF. CDR3 bases: TGTGCCAGCAGGACAGGGGTCCACGAGCAGTACTTC.

This clonotype was seen many times. The chain's CDR3 is CASSLELKGAYEQYF. DNA for the CDR3: TGTGCCAGCAGCTTGGAGTTGAAGGGGGCCTACGAGCAGTACTTC. The genes are TRBV5-4 and TRBJ2-7, with a weak D call TRBD1 (6 bases). The V end lost 0 bases, the J end lost 2 bases, and 12 bases lay between the germline ends. The CDR3 extends over 15 amino acids. Germline CDR1 reads SGHNT; CDR2 reads YYREEE (reference sequence).

This clonotype was seen many times. This chain uses TRBV30 with TRBJ1-4; D is unclear. V dropped 6 bases and J dropped 5 bases, with 16 bases sitting between them. The CDR3 has 14 residues. CDR1 GTSNPN and CDR2 SVGIG come from the germline V gene (reference sequence). CDR3: CACRAGGGNEKLFF. The DNA of the CDR3 is TGTGCCTGTCGTGCCGGTGGAGGGAATGAAAAACTGTTTTTT.

Many counts were recorded for this clonotype. The CDR3 DNA reads as TGTGCCAGCAGCTCATCAGGTTACGAGCAGTACTTC. It codes for CASSSSGYEQYF. The V call is TRBV7-9, the J call TRBJ2-7; D gene ambiguous. The CDR3 runs 12 residues. CDR1 is SEHNR, CDR2 FQNEAQ, per germline (reference sequence). V dropped 4 bases and J dropped 4 bases, with 8 bases sitting between them.

At least ten counts were recorded for this clonotype. This chain connects TRBV28 to TRBJ2-4; 9 positions match TRBD1. Germline V gives CDR1 MDHEN, CDR2 SYDVKM. J was trimmed by 0 bases and V by 6 bases; bases with no gene match: 6. The CDR3 has 16 residues. The CDR3 DNA is TGTGCCAGCAGCGGGACAGGGCTTTTAGCCAAAAACATTCAGTACTTC. It is translated as CASSGTGLLAKNIQYF.

This clonotype came up many times. The J gene is TRBJ1-1, the V gene TRBV6-2 or TRBV6-3; tentative D call: TRBD1 (6 bases). CDR3 size: 14 residues. Germline V CDR1 and CDR2: MNHEY, SVGEGT. Trimming stripped 6 bases from V and 1 base from J, with 12 bases between. The CDR3 sequence: CASRIGGKNTEAFF. Written as DNA, the CDR3 is TGTGCCAGCAGGATAGGGGGAAAGAACACTGAAGCTTTCTTT.

This clonotype was observed many times. The chain uses TRBV9 and TRBJ1-6; D is possibly TRBD1 (6 bases). V gave up 7 bases and J gave up 8 bases, with 10 bases separating them. The germline gives CDR1 SGDLS, CDR2 YYNGEE. The CDR3 totals 12 residues. CDR3 coding DNA: TGTGCCAGCCAGGGGTGGGATTCACCCCTCCACTTT. Translating it yields CASQGWDSPLHF. Full variable domain (rest looked up from reference TRBV9 and TRBJ1-6): DSGVTQTPKHLITATGQRVTLRCSPRSGDLSVYWYQQSLDQGLQFLIQYYNGEERAKGNILERFSAQQFPDLHSELNLSSLELGDSALYFCASQGWDSPLHFGNGTRLTVT.

This clonotype was recorded at least ten times. The chain has TRBV5-1 and TRBJ2-7; 7 bases fit TRBD1. After removal of 4 bases from V and 0 bases from J, the junction contained 7 bases not matched to a gene. The CDR3 totals 15 residues. Germline CDR1 SGHRS, CDR2 YFSETQ. CDR3 nucleotides: TGCGCCAGCAGCATCCAGACAGGGCTCTCCTACGAGCAGTACTTC. It encodes CASSIQTGLSYEQYF.

This clonotype has a count of ten or more. The chain has TRBV18 and TRBJ2-7; 8 nucleotides match TRBD2. Trimming at V came to 3 bases and at J to 5 bases, leaving 6 bases not matched to a gene. The germline gives CDR1 KGHSH, CDR2 LQKENI. This CDR3 has 14 amino acids. The CDR3 coding sequence is TGTGCCAGCTCACCGGGACTAGTCACCGACGAGCAGTACTTC. Residues: CASSPGLVTDEQYF.

This clonotype was observed at least ten times. The chain is built from TRBV4-2 and TRBJ2-5; 10 bases agree with TRBD2. V shed 4 bases and J 0 bases; nucleotides not matched to a gene: 5. Germline V gene data show CDR1 as LGHNA and CDR2 as YNFKEQ. The CDR3 runs 16 residues. Here the CDR3 reads CASSPSGGGYQETQYF. The CDR3 bases are TGTGCCAGCAGCCCGAGCGGGGGGGGGTACCAAGAGACCCAGTACTTC.